Following are 11 T cell receptor beta chains from one sample sequenced in a study of response to subunit inactivated influenza vaccine. Via MiXCR, TCRdb re-called the RT-PCR reads, giving one row per CDR3 protein. In the table there are more than 550,000 distinct CDR3 sequences, around 11% of which are singletons. This material consisted of PBMCs from blood, taken on the day of vaccination. The receptors originated from a man aged 45-60 years who received an inactivated influenza vaccine.

This clonotype was seen repeatedly, ten times or more. The V gene is TRBV5-5, the J gene TRBJ2-1; 9 bases align to TRBD2. This CDR3 has 15 amino acids. Germline V gene lookup returns CDR1 SGHKS and CDR2 YYEKEE (reference sequence). With V trimmed by 3 bases and J by 4 bases, 5 bases remained unmatched. The CDR3 DNA reads TGTGCCAGCAGCTCTACTAGCGGGCTTTACAATGAGCAGTTCTTC. This gives the protein CASSSTSGLYNEQFF.

At least ten counts were recorded for this clonotype. The CDR3, as DNA: TGTGCCAGCTCACCACCCCCACTAGCGGGAGTTAATGAGCAGTTCTTC. Its translation: CASSPPPLAGVNEQFF. The chain links TRBV18 to TRBJ2-1; TRBD2 matches 11 bases. The V gene's germline CDR1 is KGHSH and CDR2 LQKENI. The length of the CDR3 is 16 residues. The V segment lost 0 bases and the J segment 7 bases; nucleotides outside the gene matches: 5.

This clonotype was observed a few times. The genes are TRBV7-9 and TRBJ2-2, with D possibly being TRBD1 (8 bases). V was clipped by 6 bases and J by 3 bases, with 20 bases between them. This CDR3 is 17 amino acids long. CDR1 and CDR2 from the germline V gene are SEHNR and FQNEAQ (reference sequence). CDR3 nucleotide sequence: TGTGCCAGCAGTCGATGGAGGACAGGGAGGGACACCGGGGAGCTGTTTTTT. This encodes CASSRWRTGRDTGELFF. Full variable domain (outside the CDR3, taken from reference TRBV7-9 and TRBJ2-2): DTGVSQNPRHKITKRGQNVTFRCDPISEHNRLYWYRQTLGQGPEFLTYFQNEAQLEKSRLLSDRFSAERPKGSFSTLEIQRTEQGDSAMYLCASSRWRTGRDTGELFFGEGSRLTVL.

In its sample, this clonotype was seen a few times. The rearrangement links TRBV5-1 to TRBJ2-6; possible D gene TRBD1, 6 bases. V shed 0 bases and J shed 3 bases, with 10 bases lying between them. Germline lookup yields CDR1 SGHRS and CDR2 YFSETQ. This CDR3 is built from 16 residues. This chain's CDR3 is CASSLVTGSGANVLTF. DNA of the CDR3: TGCGCCAGCAGCTTGGTTACAGGGAGTGGGGCCAACGTCCTGACTTTC.

The chain joins TRBV18 to TRBJ1-4; TRBD1 is a possible D gene (6 bases). The ends were cut back, 4 bases at V and 8 bases at J, with 17 bases in the middle. The germline V gene has CDR1 KGHSH and CDR2 LQKENI. CDR3 length: 15 residues. CDR3 in DNA: TGTGCCAGCTCACTCCGACAGGCACAGTACGAAAAACTGTTTTTT. This translates into CASSLRQAQYEKLFF.

In its sample, this clonotype was seen a few times. The chain joins TRBV25-1 to TRBJ2-2; D ambiguous. The length of the CDR3 is 14 residues. The ends were cut back, 6 bases at V and 5 bases at J, with 13 bases in the middle. Germline loops: CDR1 MGHDK, CDR2 SYGVNS. CDR3 in amino acids: CASSPRVGTGELFF. In DNA form, the CDR3 reads TGTGCCAGCAGCCCTCGGGTGGGGACCGGGGAGCTGTTTTTT.

In its sample, this clonotype was seen a few times. V gene TRBV7-3 combines with J gene TRBJ2-1; no firm D call. CDR3 size: 13 residues. With 3 bases removed from V and 5 bases from J, the gap between germline ends came to 8 bases. CDR1 and CDR2 from the germline V gene are SGHTA and FQGTGA. The CDR3 is CASSFSSHNEQFF. The CDR3 DNA follows: TGTGCCAGCAGCTTCTCGTCTCACAATGAGCAGTTCTTC.

This clonotype came up many times. The chain recombines TRBV9 with TRBJ2-3; 10 bases line up with TRBD2. This CDR3 spans 16 amino acids. The V segment lost 0 bases and the J segment 2 bases; nucleotides outside the gene matches: 3. The germline CDR1 and CDR2 sequences are SGDLS and YYNGEE. CDR3 residues: CASSVGTSGFTDTQYF. Here the CDR3 DNA reads TGTGCCAGCAGCGTAGGGACTAGCGGCTTCACAGATACGCAGTATTTT.

In this sample, this clonotype turned up many times. The V call is TRBV6-5, the J call TRBJ2-5; 11 bases map to TRBD2. This CDR3 region has 17 residues. The germline gives CDR1 MNHEY, CDR2 SVGAGI. The ends lost 4 bases at V and 5 bases at J; junction bases unmatched: 12. The CDR3 DNA follows: TGTGCCAGCAGTTCGGCCCGACTAGCGGGGTTTTTGGAGACCCAGTACTTC. Its translation is CASSSARLAGFLETQYF.

This clonotype has just a few counts. The rearrangement uses TRBV4-1 and TRBJ1-5, with D maybe TRBD1 (6 bases). The germline CDR1 and CDR2 sequences are MGHRA and YSYEKL. V dropped 5 bases and J dropped 4 bases, with 15 bases sitting between them. The length of the CDR3 is 15 residues. This CDR3 reads CASSSIQGGNQPQHF. The CDR3 DNA reads as TGCGCCAGCAGCTCGATACAGGGTGGGAATCAGCCCCAGCATTTT.

The chain uses TRBV20-1 and TRBJ2-1, with 8 bases lining up with TRBD2. V shed 5 bases, J shed 3 bases, and the junction held 9 bases outside the gene matches. The germline V gene encodes CDR1 DFQATT and CDR2 SNEGSKA (reference sequence). CDR3 size: 15 residues. The CDR3 nucleotides read TGCAGTGCTGACCCTCCGAGCGGGAGCTACAATGAGCAGTTCTTC. Translated, it gives CSADPPSGSYNEQFF.